The source of this T cell receptor beta chain is a study of blood T cell repertoires in COVID-19. Germline assignment: CDR1 SNHLY and CDR2 FYNNEI. The ends were cut back, 11 bases at V and 7 bases at J, with 21 bases in the middle. CDR3 size: 14 residues. Clones were sequenced by immunoSEQ multiplex PCR, and TCRdb holds only the in-frame ones, with some missing. The table shows fewer than 30,000 clones, with 85% to 95% occurring only once. V and J are TRBV2 and TRBJ2-1, with D tentatively TRBD2 (6 bases). The receptor's source is a woman in her 70s with COVID-19, enrolled during active disease. Sequencing input: peripheral blood. The CDR3 nucleotides are TGTGCCTCCCAGTCCCTGGGACTCCTAAATGAGCAGTTCTTC. Translated: CASQSLGLLNEQFF.